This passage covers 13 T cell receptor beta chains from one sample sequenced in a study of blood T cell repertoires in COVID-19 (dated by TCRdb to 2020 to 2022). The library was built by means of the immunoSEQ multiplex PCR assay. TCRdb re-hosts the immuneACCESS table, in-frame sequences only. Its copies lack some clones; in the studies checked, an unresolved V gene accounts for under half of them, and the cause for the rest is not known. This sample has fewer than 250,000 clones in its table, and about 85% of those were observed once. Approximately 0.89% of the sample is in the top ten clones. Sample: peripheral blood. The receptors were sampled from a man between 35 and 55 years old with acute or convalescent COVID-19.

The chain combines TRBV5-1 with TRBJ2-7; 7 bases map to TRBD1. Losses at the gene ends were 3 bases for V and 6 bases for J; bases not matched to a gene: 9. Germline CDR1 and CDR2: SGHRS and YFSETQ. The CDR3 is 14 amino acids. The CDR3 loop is CASSSDDRVVEQYF. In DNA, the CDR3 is TGCGCCAGCAGCTCCGACGACAGGGTGGTCGAGCAGTACTTC.

DNA for the CDR3: TGTGCCAGCAGTGAGCGGGACCCCTCCGGACCAGATACGCAGTATTTT. It yields the protein CASSERDPSGPDTQYF. The V gene is TRBV6-1, the J gene TRBJ2-3; maybe TRBD2 (6 bases). This CDR3 contains 16 residues. Trimming took 3 bases from V and 4 from J, leaving 17 bases between them. Germline V gene data show CDR1 as MNHNS and CDR2 as SASEGT.

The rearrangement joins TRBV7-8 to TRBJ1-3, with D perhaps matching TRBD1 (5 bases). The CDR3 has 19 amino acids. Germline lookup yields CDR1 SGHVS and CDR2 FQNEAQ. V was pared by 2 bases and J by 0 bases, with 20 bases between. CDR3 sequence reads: CASSLLGLPQGFSGNTIYF. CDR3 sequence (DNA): TGTGCCAGCAGCTTACTTGGATTGCCTCAGGGCTTCTCTGGAAACACCATATATTTT.

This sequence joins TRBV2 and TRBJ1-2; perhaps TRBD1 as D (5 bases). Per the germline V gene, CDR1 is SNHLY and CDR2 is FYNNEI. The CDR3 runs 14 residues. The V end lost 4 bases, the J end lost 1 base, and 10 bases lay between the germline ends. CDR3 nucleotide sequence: TGTGCCAGCAGTGCCGGGGGGGATAACTATGGCTACACCTTC. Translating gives CASSAGGDNYGYTF.

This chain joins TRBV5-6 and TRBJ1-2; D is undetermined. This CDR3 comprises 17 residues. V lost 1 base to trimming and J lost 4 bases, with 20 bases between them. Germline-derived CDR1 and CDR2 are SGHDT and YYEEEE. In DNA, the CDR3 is TGTGCCAGCAGCTTGTTTAGTACCGGACTAAACTTCTATGGCTACACCTTC. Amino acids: CASSLFSTGLNFYGYTF.

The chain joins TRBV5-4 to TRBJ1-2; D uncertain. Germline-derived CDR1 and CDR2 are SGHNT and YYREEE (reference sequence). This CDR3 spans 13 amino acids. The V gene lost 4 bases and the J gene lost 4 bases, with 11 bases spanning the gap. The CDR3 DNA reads TGTGCCAGCAGCCGAAACGGAGGCTATGGCTACACCTTC. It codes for CASSRNGGYGYTF.

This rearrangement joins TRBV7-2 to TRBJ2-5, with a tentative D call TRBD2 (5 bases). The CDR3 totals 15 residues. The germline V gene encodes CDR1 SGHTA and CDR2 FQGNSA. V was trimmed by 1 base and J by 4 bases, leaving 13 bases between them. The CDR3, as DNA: TGTGCCAGCAGCTTAGTAGTACGTGCGGGAGAGACCCAGTACTTC. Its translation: CASSLVVRAGETQYF.

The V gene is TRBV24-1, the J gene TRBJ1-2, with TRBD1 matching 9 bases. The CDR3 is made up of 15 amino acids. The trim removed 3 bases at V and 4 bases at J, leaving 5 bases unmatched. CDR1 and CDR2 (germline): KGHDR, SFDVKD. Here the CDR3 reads CATSDRTGEGYGYTF. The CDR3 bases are TGTGCCACCAGTGATCGGACAGGGGAGGGCTATGGCTACACCTTC.

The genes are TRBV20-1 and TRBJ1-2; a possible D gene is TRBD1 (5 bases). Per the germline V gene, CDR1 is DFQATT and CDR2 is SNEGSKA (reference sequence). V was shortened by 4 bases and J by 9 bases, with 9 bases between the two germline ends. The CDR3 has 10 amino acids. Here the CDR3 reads CSATGLSYTF. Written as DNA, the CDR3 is TGCAGTGCTACAGGGTTAAGCTACACCTTC.

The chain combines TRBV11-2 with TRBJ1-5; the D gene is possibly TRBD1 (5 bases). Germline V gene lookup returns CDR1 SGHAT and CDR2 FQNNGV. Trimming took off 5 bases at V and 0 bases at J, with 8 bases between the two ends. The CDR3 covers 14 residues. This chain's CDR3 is CASSPGDSNQPQHF. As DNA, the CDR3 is TGTGCCAGCAGCCCGGGGGATAGCAATCAGCCCCAGCATTTT.

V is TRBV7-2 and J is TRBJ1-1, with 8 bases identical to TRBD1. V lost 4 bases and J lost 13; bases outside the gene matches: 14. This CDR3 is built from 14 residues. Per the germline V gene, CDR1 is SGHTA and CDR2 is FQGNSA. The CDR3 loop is CASSSNRGTEVIFF. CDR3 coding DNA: TGTGCCAGCAGCTCGAACAGGGGGACCGAAGTGATTTTCTTT.

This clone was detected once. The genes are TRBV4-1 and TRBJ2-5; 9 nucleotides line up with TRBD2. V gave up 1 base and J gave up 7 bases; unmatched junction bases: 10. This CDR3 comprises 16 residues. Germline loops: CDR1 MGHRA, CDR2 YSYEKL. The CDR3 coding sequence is TGCGCCAGCAGCCAAGGGCCTAGCGGGGCGGTAGGGACCCAGTACTTC. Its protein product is CASSQGPSGAVGTQYF.

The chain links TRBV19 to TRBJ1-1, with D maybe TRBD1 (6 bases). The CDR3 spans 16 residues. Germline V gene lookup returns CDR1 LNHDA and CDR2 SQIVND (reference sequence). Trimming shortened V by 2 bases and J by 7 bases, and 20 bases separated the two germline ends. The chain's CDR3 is CASSISGGRKKGEAFF. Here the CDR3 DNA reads TGTGCCAGTAGTATATCGGGGGGCAGGAAAAAAGGTGAAGCTTTCTTT. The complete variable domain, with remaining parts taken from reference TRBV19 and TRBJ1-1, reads DGGITQSPKYLFRKEGQNVTLSCEQNLNHDAMYWYRQDPGQGLRLIYYSQIVNDFQKGDIAEGYSVSREKKESFPLTVTSAQKNPTAFYLCASSISGGRKKGEAFFGQGTRLTVV.